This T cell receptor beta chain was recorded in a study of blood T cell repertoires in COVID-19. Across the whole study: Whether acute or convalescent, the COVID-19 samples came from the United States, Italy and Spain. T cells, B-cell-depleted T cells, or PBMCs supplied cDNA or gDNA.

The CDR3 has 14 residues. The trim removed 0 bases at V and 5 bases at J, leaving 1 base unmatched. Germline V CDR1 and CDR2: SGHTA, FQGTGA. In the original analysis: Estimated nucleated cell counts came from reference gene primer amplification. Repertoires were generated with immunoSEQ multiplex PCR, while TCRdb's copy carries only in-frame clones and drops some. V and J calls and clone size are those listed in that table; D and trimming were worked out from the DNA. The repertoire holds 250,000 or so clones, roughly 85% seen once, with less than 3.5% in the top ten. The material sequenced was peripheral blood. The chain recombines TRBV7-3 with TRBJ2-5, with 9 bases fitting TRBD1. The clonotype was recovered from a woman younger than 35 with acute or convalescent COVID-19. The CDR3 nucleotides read TGTGCCAGCAGCTTAACAGGGACAGGGGAGACCCAGTACTTC. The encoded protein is CASSLTGTGETQYF.